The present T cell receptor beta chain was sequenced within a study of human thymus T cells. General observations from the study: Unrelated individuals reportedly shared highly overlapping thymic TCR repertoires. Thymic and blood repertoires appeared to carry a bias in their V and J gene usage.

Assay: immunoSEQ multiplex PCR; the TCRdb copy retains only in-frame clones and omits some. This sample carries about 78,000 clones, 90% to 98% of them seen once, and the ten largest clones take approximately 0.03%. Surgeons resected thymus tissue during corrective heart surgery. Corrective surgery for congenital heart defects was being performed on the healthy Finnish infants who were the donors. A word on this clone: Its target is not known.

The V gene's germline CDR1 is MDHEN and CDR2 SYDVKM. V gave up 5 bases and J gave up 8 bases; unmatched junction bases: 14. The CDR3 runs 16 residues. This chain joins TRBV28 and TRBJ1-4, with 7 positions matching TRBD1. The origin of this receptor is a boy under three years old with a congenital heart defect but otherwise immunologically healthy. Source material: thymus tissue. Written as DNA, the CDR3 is TGTGCCAGCAGTCCGCAAATGGGCAGGGGGAACGAAAAACTGTTTTTT. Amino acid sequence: CASSPQMGRGNEKLFF. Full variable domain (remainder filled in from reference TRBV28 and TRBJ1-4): DVKVTQSSRYLVKRTGEKVFLECVQDMDHENMFWYRQDPGLGLRLIYFSYDVKMKEKGDIPEGYSVSREKKERFSLILESASTNQTSMYLCASSPQMGRGNEKLFFGSGTQLSVL.